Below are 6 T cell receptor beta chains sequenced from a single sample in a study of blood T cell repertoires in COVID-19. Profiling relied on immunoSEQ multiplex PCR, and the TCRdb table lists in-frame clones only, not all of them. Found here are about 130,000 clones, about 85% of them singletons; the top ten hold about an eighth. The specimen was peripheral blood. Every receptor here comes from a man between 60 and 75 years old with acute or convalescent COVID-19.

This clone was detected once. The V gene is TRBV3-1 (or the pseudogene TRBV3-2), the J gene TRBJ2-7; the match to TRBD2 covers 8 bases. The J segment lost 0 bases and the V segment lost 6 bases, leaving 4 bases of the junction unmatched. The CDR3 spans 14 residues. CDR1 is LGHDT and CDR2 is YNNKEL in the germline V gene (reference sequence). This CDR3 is CASSQSGSSYEQYF. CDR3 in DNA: TGTGCCAGCAGTCAAAGCGGGAGCTCCTACGAGCAGTACTTC.

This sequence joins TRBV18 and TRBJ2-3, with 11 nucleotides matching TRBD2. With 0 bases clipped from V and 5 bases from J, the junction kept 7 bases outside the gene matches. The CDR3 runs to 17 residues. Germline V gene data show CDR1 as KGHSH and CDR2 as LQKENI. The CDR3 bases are TGTGCCAGCTCACCACCGGGTAGCGGGAGGGTACAAGATACGCAGTATTTT. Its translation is CASSPPGSGRVQDTQYF.

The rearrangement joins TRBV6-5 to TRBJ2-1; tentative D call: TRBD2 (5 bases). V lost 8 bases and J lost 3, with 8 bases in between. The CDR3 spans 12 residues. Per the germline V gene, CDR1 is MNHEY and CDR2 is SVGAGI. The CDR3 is CASERNYNEQFF. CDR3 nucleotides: TGTGCCAGCGAGCGGAACTACAATGAGCAGTTCTTC.

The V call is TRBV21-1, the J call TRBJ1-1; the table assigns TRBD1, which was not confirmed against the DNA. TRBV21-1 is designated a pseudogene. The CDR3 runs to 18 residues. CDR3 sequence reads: CASSKEGLGGSNHTEAFF. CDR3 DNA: TGTGCCAGCAGCAAAGAGGGGCTAGGGGGCTCCAACCACACTGAAGCTTTCTTT.

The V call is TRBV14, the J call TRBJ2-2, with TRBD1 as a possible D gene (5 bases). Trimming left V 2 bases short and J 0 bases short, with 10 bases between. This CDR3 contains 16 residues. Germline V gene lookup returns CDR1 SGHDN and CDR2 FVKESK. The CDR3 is CASSQIWTTNTGELFF. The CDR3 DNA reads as TGTGCCAGCAGCCAAATTTGGACAACGAACACCGGGGAGCTGTTTTTT.

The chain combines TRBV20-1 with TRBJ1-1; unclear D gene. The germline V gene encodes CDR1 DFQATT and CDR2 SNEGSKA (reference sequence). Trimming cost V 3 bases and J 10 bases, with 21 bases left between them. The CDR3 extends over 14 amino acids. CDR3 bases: TGCAGTGCTAGTGCTGCCCTCGCTTTTGTCGGAGCTTTCTTT. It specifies CSASAALAFVGAFF.